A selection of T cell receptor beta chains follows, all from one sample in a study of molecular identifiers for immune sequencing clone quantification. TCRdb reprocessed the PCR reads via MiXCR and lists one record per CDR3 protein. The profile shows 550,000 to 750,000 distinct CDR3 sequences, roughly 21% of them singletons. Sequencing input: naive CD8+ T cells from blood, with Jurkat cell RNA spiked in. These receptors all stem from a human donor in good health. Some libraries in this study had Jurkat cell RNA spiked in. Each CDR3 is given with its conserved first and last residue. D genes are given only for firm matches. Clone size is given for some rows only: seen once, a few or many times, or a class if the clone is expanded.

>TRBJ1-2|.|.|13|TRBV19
CASSISLNYDYTF
TGTGCCAGTAGTATTAGTCTGAACTATGACTACACCTTC
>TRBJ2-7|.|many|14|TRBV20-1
CSARDLQGNYEQYF
TGCAGTGCTAGAGATCTCCAAGGGAACTACGAGCAGTACTTC
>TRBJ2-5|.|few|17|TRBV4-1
CASSQVDLGARQETQYF
TGCGCCAGCAGCCAAGTCGATCTTGGGGCACGCCAAGAGACCCAGTACTTC
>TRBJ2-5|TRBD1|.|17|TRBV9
CASSEEGGASFRETQYF
TGTGCCAGCAGCGAAGAAGGGGGCGCGAGTTTCAGAGAGACCCAGTACTTC
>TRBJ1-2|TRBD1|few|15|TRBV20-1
CSAGSPLNRGGGYTF
TGCAGTGCTGGAAGTCCTCTTAACAGGGGCGGCGGCTACACCTTC
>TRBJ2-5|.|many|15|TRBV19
CASSIDLGLQETQYF
TGTGCCAGTAGTATAGATCTCGGACTCCAAGAGACCCAGTACTTC
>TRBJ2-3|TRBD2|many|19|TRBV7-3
CASSSRSGLAGVETDTQYF
TGTGCCAGCAGCTCGCGGTCAGGACTAGCGGGAGTCGAGACAGATACGCAGTATTTT
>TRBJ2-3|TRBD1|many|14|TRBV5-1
CASSMTGNTDTQYF
TGCGCCAGCAGCATGACAGGGAACACAGATACGCAGTATTTT
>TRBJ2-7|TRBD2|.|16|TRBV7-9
CASSSGTSGNSYEQYF
TGTGCCAGCAGCTCCGGGACTAGCGGGAACTCCTACGAGCAGTACTTC
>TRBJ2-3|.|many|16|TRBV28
CASSLYTGSSTDTQYF
TGTGCCAGCAGTTTATATACGGGATCTAGCACAGATACGCAGTATTTT
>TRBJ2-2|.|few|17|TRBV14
CASSQESGITGTGELFF
TGTGCCAGCAGCCAAGAGTCGGGGATTACGGGCACCGGGGAGCTGTTTTTT
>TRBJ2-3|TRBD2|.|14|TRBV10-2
CASSDGGVWDTQYF
TGCGCCAGCAGTGACGGGGGGGTCTGGGATACGCAGTATTTT
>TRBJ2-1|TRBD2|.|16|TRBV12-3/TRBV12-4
CASSRILATSHNEQFF
TGTGCCAGCAGTCGCATACTAGCGACGTCCCACAATGAGCAGTTCTTC
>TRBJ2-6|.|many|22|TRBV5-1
CASSSKRIDTHPLRSGANVLTF
TGCGCCAGCAGCTCGAAAAGAATAGACACACACCCTCTTCGCTCTGGGGCCAACGTCCTGACTTTC
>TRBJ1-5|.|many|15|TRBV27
CASSLFKGVNQPQHF
TGTGCCAGCAGTTTATTTAAAGGGGTCAATCAGCCCCAGCATTTT
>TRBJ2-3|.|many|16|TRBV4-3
CASSHRDFLHTDTQYF
TGCGCCAGCAGCCACCGGGACTTCTTACACACAGATACGCAGTATTTT
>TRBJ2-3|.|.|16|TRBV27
CASSLLAGSPTDTQYF
TGTGCCAGCAGTTTACTCGCGGGAAGTCCAACAGATACGCAGTATTTT
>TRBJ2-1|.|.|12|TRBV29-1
CSVSDSYNEQFF
TGCAGCGTTTCTGACAGCTACAATGAGCAGTTCTTC
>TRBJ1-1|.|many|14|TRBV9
CASSVEGTYTEAFF
TGTGCCAGCAGCGTAGAGGGAACCTACACTGAAGCTTTCTTT
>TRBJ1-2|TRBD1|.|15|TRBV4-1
CASSYGQGASYGYTF
TGCGCCAGCAGCTACGGACAGGGGGCCAGTTATGGCTACACCTTC
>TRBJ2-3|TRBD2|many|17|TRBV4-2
CASSQDRYGRPPDTQYF
TGTGCCAGCAGCCAAGATCGGTACGGGAGGCCCCCAGATACGCAGTATTTT
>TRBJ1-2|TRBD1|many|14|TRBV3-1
CASSQAGTGYGYTF
TGTGCCAGCAGCCAAGCCGGGACAGGCTATGGCTACACCTTC
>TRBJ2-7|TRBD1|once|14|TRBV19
CASSPGGKSYGQYF
TGTGCCAGTAGCCCAGGGGGCAAATCCTACGGGCAGTACTTC
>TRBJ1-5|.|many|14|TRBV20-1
CSAQRLTGNQPQHF
TGCAGTGCTCAAAGGTTGACAGGAAATCAGCCCCAGCATTTT
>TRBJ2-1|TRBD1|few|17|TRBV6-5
CASSFFRGQGDYNEQFF
TGTGCCAGCAGTTTCTTTAGGGGGCAGGGGGACTACAATGAGCAGTTCTTC
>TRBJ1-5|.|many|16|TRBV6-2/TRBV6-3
CASSYYPGASNQPQHF
TGTGCCAGCAGTTACTATCCGGGAGCAAGCAATCAGCCCCAGCATTTT
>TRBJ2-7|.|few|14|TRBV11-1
CASSKLGQLYEQYF
TGTGCCAGCAGCAAGCTGGGACAACTTTACGAGCAGTACTTC
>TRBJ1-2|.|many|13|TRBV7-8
CASSSHRVDGYTF
TGTGCCAGCAGCTCGCACAGGGTTGATGGCTACACCTTC
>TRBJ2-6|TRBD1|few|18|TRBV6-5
CASRILGTGGGGANVLTF
TGTGCCAGCCGTATTTTGGGGACAGGGGGCGGCGGGGCCAACGTCCTGACTTTC
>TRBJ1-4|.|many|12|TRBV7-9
CASRDVNEKLFF
TGTGCCAGCCGGGATGTTAATGAAAAACTGTTTTTT
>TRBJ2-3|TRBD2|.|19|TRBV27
CASRSGGLAGARRTDTQYF
TGTGCCAGCAGGAGCGGGGGGCTAGCGGGCGCCCGGAGGACAGATACGCAGTATTTT
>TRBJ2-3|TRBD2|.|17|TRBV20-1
CSASQRTSGTSTDTQYF
TGCAGCGCTAGTCAACGGACTAGCGGGACCAGCACAGATACGCAGTATTTT
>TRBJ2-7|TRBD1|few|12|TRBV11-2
CASSHTGAGQYF
TGTGCCAGCAGTCATACAGGGGCCGGGCAGTACTTC
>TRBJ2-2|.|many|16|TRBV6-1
CASSEDDNANTGELFF
TGTGCCAGCAGTGAAGATGACAACGCGAACACCGGGGAGCTGTTTTTT